This TCR beta chain was obtained from a study of EBV T-cell therapy then PD-1 blockade in nasopharyngeal carcinoma. As to this clone: Its antigen is undetermined.

The sample's treatment: AdE1-LMPpoly-expanded autologous EBV-specific T-cell therapy followed by anti-PD-1 nivolumab. This table comes from immunoSEQ multiplex PCR, and its TCRdb copy is limited to in-frame clones, with some not included. The table has roughly 22,000 clones, 65% to 85% seen once. The starting material was CD8+ T cells from blood, obtained at day -245 from a patient whose treatment included autologous EBV-specific T cells and nivolumab. The sequence derives from a man aged 35-49 years with nasopharyngeal carcinoma.

CDR3 loop: CAWSPGVLNTGELFF. CDR3 coding DNA: TGTGCCTGGAGTCCGGGCGTACTTAACACCGGGGAGCTGTTTTTT. The chain recombines TRBV30 with TRBJ2-2; D uncertain. CDR3 length: 15 residues. Between the trimmed V and J ends, which lost 2 bases and 2 bases, there was a span of 12 bases. Germline CDR1 is GTSNPN and CDR2 is SVGIG (reference sequence).